This T cell receptor beta chain was recorded in a study of T cells expressing NK-cell markers. Study details: The sequencing cohort of eight donors included seven HCMV-seropositive individuals and one seronegative individual.

TCRdb re-called the 5' RACE reads and gives one entry per CDR3 protein, without DNA. This sample's table has about 390,000 distinct CDR3 sequences. The CDR3 runs 13 residues. CDR1 MDHEN and CDR2 SYDVKM come from the germline V gene. The receptor comes from a woman aged 50 to 65 in good health. V is TRBV28 and J is TRBJ1-4. The sequenced sample was blood T cells: a sorted CD56 or NKG2C T cell subset, CD4+ or CD8+ T cells, or bulk PBMC T cells (not recorded which). CDR3 in amino acids: CASSHGPEEKLFF.